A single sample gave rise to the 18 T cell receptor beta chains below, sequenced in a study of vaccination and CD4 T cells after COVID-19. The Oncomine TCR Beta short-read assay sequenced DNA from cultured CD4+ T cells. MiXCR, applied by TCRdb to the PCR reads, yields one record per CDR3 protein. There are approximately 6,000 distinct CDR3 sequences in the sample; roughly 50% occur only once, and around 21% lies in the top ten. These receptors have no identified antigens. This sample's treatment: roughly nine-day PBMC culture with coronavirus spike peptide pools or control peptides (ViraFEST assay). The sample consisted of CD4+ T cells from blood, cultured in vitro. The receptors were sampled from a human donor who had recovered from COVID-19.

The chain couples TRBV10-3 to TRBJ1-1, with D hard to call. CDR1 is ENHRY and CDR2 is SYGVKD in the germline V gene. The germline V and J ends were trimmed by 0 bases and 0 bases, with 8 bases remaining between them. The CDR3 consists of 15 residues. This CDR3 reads CAISESKTLNTEAFF. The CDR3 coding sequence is TGTGCCATCAGTGAGTCGAAGACCCTGAACACTGAAGCTTTCTTT.

In nucleotides, the CDR3 is TGCAGTGCACGGATGCCTAGCGGGGGGACGTACCAAGAGACCCAGTACTTC. It encodes CSARMPSGGTYQETQYF. This chain links TRBV20-1 with TRBJ2-5, with 11 bases fitting TRBD2. From germline, CDR1 is DFQATT and CDR2 SNEGSKA (reference sequence). Losses at the gene ends were 6 bases for V and 0 bases for J; bases not matched to a gene: 12. This CDR3 contains 17 residues.

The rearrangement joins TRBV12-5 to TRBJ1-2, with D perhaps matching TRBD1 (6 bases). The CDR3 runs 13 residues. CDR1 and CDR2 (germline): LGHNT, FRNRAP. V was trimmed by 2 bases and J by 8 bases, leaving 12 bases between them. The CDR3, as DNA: TGTGCTAGTGGTTTGAGGGGGGCTCTAGGCTACACCTTC. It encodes CASGLRGALGYTF.

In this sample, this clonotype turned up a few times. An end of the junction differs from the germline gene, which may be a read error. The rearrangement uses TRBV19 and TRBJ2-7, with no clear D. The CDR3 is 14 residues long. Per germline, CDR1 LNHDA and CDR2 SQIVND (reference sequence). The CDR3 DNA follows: TGTGCCAGTAGTATGGCCGCGAGGTCCTCCGAGCAGTACTTC. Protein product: CASSMAARSSEQYF.

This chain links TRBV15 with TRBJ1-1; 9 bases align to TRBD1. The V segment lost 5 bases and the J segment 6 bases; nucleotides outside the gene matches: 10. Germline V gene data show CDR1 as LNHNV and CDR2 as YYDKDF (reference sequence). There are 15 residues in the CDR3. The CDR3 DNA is TGTGCCACCAGCGCACGAACCGACAGGGGGGCTGAAGCTTTCTTT. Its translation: CATSARTDRGAEAFF.

This CDR3 reads CASSQAGQGFAGNTIYF. DNA of the CDR3: TGCGCCAGCAGCCAAGCGGGACAGGGTTTCGCTGGAAACACCATATATTTT. The chain recombines TRBV4-1 with TRBJ1-3; 9 positions match TRBD1. Germline loops: CDR1 MGHRA, CDR2 YSYEKL. Germline trimming cut 1 base from V and 2 bases from J; bases unmatched to any gene: 6. The CDR3 sequence is 17 residues long.

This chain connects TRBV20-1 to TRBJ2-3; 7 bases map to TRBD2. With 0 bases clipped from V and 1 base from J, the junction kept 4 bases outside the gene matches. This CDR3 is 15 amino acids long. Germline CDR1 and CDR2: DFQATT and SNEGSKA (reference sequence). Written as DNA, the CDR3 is TGCAGTGCTAGAGATTTCCGGGAGGGCACAGATACGCAGTATTTT. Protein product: CSARDFREGTDTQYF.

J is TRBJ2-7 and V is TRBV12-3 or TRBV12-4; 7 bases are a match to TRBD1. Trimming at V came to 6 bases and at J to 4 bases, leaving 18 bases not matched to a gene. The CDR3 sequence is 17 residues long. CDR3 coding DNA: TGTGCCAGCAGCTTAACCAATCGACAGGGAAGAGGGTACGAGCAGTACTTC. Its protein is CASSLTNRQGRGYEQYF.

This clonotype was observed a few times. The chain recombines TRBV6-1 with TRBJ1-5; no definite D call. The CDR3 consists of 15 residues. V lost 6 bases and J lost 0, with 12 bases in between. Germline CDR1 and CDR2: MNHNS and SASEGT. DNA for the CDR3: TGTGCCAGCAGCCTCGGACTGTATAGCAATCAGCCCCAGCATTTT. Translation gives CASSLGLYSNQPQHF.

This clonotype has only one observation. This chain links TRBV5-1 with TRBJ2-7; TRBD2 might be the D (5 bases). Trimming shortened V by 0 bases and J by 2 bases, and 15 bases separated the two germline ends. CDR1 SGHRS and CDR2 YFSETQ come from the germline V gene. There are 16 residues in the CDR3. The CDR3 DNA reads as TGCGCCAGCAGCTTGGTAAGGCGGCCGGAGGCCTACGAGCAGTACTTC. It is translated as CASSLVRRPEAYEQYF. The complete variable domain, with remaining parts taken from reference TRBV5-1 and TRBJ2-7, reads KAGVTQTPRYLIKTRGQQVTLSCSPISGHRSVSWYQQTPGQGLQFLFEYFSETQRNKGNFPGRFSGRQFSNSRSEMNVSTLELGDSALYLCASSLVRRPEAYEQYFGPGTRLTVT.

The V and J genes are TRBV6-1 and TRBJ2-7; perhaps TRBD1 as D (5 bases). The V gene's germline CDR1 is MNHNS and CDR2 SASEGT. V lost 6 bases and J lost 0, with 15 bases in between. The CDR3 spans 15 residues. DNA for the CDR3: TGTGCCAGCAGGAGCACAGGACACCTCTCCTACGAGCAGTACTTC. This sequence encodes CASRSTGHLSYEQYF.

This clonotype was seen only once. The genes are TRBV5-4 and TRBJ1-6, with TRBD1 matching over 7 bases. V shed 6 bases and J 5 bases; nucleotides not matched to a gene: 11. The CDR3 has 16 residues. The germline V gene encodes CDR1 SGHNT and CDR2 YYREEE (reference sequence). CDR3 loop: CASTNGGGVDNSPLHF. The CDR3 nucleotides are TGTGCCAGCACCAACGGAGGGGGCGTCGATAATTCACCCCTCCACTTT. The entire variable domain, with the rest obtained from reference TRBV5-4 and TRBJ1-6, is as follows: ETGVTQSPTHLIKTRGQQVTLRCSSQSGHNTVSWYQQALGQGPQFIFQYYREEENGRGNFPPRFSGLQFPNYSSELNVNALELDDSALYLCASTNGGGVDNSPLHFGNGTRLTVT.

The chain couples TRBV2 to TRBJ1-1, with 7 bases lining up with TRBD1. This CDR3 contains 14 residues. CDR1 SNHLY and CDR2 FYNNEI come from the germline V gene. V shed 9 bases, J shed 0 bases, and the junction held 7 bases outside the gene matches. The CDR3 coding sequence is TGTGCCAGAGCTGCAGGGGGATTGAACACTGAAGCTTTCTTT. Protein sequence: CARAAGGLNTEAFF.

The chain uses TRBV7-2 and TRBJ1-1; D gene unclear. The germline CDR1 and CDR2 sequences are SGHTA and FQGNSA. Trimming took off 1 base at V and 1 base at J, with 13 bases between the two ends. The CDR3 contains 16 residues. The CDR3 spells CASSLETGRTNTEAFF. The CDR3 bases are TGTGCCAGCAGCTTAGAGACGGGCAGGACGAACACTGAAGCTTTCTTT.

CDR3 amino acids: CASSLQGGGSPLHF. DNA of the CDR3: TGCGCCAGCAGCTTACAGGGGGGTGGTTCACCCCTCCACTTT. The genes are TRBV5-1 and TRBJ1-6; 8 nucleotides match TRBD1. V shed 2 bases and J 9 bases; nucleotides not matched to a gene: 4. This CDR3 has 14 residues. Germline V CDR1 and CDR2: SGHRS, YFSETQ.

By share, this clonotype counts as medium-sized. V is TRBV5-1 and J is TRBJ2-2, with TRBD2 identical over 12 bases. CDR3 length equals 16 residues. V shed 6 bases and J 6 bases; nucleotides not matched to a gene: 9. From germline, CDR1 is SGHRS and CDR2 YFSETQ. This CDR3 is CASNVAGLAGSGELFF. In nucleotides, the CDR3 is TGCGCCAGCAACGTCGCAGGACTAGCGGGATCCGGGGAGCTGTTTTTT.

CDR3 residues: CASSPWVPRTIMLDAGSSYEQYF. The CDR3, as DNA: TGTGCCAGCAGCCCCTGGGTCCCTCGTACGATAATGCTGGATGCGGGAAGCTCCTACGAGCAGTACTTC. The gene calls are TRBV7-2 and TRBJ2-7, with D possibly TRBD2 on 6 matching bases. The germline V gene encodes CDR1 SGHTA and CDR2 FQGNSA. The CDR3 runs to 23 residues. V lost 5 bases to trimming and J lost 0 bases, with 38 bases between them.

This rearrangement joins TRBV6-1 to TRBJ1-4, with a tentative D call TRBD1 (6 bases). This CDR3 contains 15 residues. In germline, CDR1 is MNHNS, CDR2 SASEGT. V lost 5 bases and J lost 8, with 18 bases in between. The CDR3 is CASSIDRGAGEKLFF. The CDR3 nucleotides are TGTGCCAGCAGTATAGATCGGGGGGCCGGAGAAAAACTGTTTTTT.